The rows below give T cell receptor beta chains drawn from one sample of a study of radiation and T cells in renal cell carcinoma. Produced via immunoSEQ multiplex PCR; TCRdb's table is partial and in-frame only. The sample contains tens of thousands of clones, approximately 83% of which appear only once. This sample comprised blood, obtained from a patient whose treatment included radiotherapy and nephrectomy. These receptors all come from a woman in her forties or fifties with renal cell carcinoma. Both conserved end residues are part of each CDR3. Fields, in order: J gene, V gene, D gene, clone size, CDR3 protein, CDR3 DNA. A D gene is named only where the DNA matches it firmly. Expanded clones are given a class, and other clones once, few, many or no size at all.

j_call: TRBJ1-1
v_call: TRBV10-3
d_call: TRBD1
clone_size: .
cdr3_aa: CAISQGDNEAFF
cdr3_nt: TGTGCCATCAGCCAGGGGGATAATGAAGCTTTCTTT

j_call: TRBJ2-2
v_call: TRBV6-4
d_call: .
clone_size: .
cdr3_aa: CASSDSRGAGELFF
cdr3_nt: TGTGCCAGCAGTGACTCTAGGGGGGCCGGGGAGCTGTTTTTT

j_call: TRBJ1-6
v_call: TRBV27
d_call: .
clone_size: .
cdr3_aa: CASHPRGSYNSPLHF
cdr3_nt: TGTGCCAGCCATCCGAGGGGTTCTTATAATTCACCCCTCCACTTT

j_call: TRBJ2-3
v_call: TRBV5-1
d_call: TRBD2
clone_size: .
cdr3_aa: CASTPGLVTDTQYF
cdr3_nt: TGCGCCAGCACCCCGGGACTAGTCACAGATACGCAGTATTTT

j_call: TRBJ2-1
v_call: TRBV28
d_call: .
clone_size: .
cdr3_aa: CASSLSGLVNNEQFF
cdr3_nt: TGTGCCAGCAGTTTATCGGGCCTAGTAAACAATGAGCAGTTCTTC

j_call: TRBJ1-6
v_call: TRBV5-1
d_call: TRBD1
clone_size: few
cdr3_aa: CASSGSDRGDSPLHF
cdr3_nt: TGCGCCAGCAGCGGTTCGGACAGGGGGGACTCACCCCTCCACTTT

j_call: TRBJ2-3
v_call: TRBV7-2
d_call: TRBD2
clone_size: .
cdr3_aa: CASSLVWTSGRDTQYF
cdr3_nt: TGTGCCAGCAGCTTAGTGTGGACTAGCGGGAGGGATACGCAGTATTTT

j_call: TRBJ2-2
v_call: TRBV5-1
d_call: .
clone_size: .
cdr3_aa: CASNPGANTGELFF
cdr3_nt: TGCGCCAGCAACCCGGGCGCGAACACCGGGGAGCTGTTTTTT

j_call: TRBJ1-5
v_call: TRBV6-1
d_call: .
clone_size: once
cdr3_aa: CASSEGNQPQHF
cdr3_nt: TGTGCCAGCAGTGAGGGTAATCAGCCCCAGCATTTT

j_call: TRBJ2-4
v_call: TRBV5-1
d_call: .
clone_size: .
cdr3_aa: CASSVAHTEQNIQYF
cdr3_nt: TGCGCCAGCAGCGTGGCCCACACCGAACAAAACATTCAGTACTTC

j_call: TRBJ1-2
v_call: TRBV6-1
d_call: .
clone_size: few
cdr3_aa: CASSSAFYGYTF
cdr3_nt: TGTGCCAGCAGTAGTGCCTTCTATGGCTACACCTTC

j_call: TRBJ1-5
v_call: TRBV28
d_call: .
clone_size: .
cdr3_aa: CASTPGGHFDQPQHF
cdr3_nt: TGTGCCAGCACACCGGGGGGACACTTCGATCAGCCCCAGCATTTT

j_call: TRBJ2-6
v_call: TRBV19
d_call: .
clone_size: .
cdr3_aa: CASSIGESFSGANVLTF
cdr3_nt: TGTGCCAGTAGTATTGGGGAGTCCTTCTCTGGGGCCAACGTCCTGACTTTC

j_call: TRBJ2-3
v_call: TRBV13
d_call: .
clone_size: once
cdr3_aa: CASSFLADSNTQYF
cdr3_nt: TGTGCCAGCAGCTTTTTGGCAGACTCTAATACGCAGTATTTT

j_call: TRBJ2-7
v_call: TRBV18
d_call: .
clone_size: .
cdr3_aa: CASSLSGSYEQYF
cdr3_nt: TGTGCCAGCTCATTATCGGGTTCCTACGAGCAGTACTTC

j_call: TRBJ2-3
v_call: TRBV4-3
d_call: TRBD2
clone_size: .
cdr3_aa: CASSQVRAGGQGTQYF
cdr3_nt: TGCGCCAGCAGCCAAGTTCGTGCGGGGGGGCAAGGTACGCAGTATTTT

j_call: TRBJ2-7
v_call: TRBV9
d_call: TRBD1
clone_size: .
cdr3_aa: CASSVEDRRYEQYF
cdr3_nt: TGTGCCAGCAGCGTAGAGGACAGGCGGTACGAGCAGTACTTC

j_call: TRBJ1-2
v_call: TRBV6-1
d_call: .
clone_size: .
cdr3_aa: CASSVDSGQTYYGYTF
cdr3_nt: TGTGCCAGCAGTGTCGACTCCGGACAGACTTACTATGGCTACACCTTC

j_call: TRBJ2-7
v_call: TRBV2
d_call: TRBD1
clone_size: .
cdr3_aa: CASRWPGQGLYEQYF
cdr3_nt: TGTGCCAGCAGATGGCCGGGACAGGGGCTGTACGAGCAGTACTTC

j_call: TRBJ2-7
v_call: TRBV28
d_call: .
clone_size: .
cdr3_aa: CASLGGRQTFSYEQYF
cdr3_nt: TGTGCCAGCTTAGGAGGGAGGCAGACGTTCTCCTACGAGCAGTACTTC

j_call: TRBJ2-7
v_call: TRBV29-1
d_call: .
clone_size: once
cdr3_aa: CSVRRQTYEQYF
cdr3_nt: TGCAGCGTCCGACGCCAGACCTACGAGCAGTACTTC

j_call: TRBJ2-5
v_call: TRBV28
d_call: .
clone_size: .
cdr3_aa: CASSVQAMQETQYF
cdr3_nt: TGTGCCAGCAGTGTACAGGCGATGCAAGAGACCCAGTACTTC

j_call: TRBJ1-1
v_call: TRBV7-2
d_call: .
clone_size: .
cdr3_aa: CASSSVGGTEAFF
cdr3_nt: TGTGCCAGCAGCTCCGTGGGAGGGACTGAAGCTTTCTTT

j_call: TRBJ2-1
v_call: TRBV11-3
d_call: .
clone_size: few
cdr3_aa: CASSLVGAGDEQFF
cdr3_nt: TGTGCCAGCAGCTTAGTGGGGGCTGGAGATGAGCAGTTCTTC

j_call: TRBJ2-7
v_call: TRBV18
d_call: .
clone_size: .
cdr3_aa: CASSPAPRAIDALRVYYEQYF
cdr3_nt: TGTGCCAGCTCACCGGCCCCCCGTGCCATCGATGCCTTACGGGTCTACTACGAGCAGTACTTC

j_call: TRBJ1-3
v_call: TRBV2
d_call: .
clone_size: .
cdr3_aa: CASKIGSGNTIYF
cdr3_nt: TGTGCCAGCAAAATCGGATCTGGAAACACCATATATTTT

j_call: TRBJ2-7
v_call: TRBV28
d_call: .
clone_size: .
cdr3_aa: CASSRVGYEQYF
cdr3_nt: TGTGCCAGCAGTCGGGTAGGCTACGAGCAGTACTTC

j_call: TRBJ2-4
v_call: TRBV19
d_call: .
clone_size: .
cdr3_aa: CASSFEGGQLYF
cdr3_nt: TGTGCCAGTAGTTTTGAGGGCGGGCAACTGTACTTC

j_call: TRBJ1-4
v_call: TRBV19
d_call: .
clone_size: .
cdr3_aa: CASSKLAATNEKLFF
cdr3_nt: TGTGCCAGTAGTAAATTAGCTGCAACTAATGAAAAACTGTTTTTT

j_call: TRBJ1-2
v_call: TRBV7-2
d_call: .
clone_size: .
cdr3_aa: CASSLGQRLGYGYTF
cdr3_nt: TGTGCCAGCAGCTTAGGGCAGCGATTAGGGTATGGCTACACCTTC

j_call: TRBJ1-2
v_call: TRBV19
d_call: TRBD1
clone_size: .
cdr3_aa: CASRTTGTGANGYTF
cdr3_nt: TGTGCCAGTAGGACCACCGGGACAGGGGCAAATGGCTACACCTTC

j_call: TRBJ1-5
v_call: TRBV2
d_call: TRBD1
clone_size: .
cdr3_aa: CASTFGQGSNQPQHF
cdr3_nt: TGTGCCAGCACCTTCGGACAGGGCAGCAATCAGCCCCAGCATTTT

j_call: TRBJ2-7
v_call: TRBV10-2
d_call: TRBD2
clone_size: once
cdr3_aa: CASTGTSGYEQYF
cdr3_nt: TGCGCCAGCACAGGGACTAGCGGGTACGAGCAGTACTTC

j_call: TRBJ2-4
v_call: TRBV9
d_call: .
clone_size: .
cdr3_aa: CASSVNLAKNIQYF
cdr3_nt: TGTGCCAGCAGCGTAAACCTAGCCAAAAACATTCAGTACTTC

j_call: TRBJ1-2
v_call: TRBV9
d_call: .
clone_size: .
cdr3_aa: CASSVGSHMVEGYTF
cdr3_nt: TGTGCCAGCAGCGTAGGGTCCCACATGGTCGAAGGCTACACCTTC

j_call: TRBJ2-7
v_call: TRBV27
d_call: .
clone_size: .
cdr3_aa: CASSLREAYEQYF
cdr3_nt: TGTGCCAGCAGTTTGAGGGAGGCCTACGAGCAGTACTTC

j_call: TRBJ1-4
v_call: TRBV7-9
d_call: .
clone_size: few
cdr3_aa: CASSPLYGVGEKLFF
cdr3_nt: TGTGCCAGCAGCCCCCTCTACGGAGTGGGCGAAAAACTGTTTTTT

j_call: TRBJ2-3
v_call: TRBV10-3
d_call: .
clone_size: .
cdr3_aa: CAISDMAVSTDTQYF
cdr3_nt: TGTGCCATCAGTGACATGGCGGTTTCGACAGATACGCAGTATTTT

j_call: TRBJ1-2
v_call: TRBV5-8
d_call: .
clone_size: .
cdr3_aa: CASSNLQSINYGYTF
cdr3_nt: TGTGCCAGCTCAAATCTGCAGAGTATCAACTATGGCTACACCTTC

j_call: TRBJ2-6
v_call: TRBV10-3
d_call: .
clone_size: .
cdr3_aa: CAISGDGRGRSGANVLTF
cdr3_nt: TGTGCCATCAGCGGAGACGGCAGGGGACGCTCTGGGGCCAACGTCCTGACTTTC

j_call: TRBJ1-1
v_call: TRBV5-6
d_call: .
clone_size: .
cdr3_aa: CASSPLRGAKGNTEAFF
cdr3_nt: TGTGCCAGCAGCCCCCTGAGAGGGGCGAAAGGGAACACTGAAGCTTTCTTT

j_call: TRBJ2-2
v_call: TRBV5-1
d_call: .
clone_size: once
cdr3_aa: CASSLRENTGELFF
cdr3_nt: TGCGCCAGCAGCTTGAGGGAGAACACCGGGGAGCTGTTTTTT

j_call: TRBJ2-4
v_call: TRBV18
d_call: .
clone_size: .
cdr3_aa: CATTNRDGENIQYF
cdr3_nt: TGTGCCACCACAAACCGGGACGGAGAAAACATTCAGTACTTC

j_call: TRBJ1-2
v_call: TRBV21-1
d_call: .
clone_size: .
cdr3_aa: CASGLLEGKCGYTF
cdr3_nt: TGTGCCAGCGGACTCTTGGAGGGTAAGTGCGGCTACACCTTC

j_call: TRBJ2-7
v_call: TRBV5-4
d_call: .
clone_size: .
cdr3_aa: CASSLGALGVYEQYF
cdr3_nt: TGTGCCAGCAGCTTGGGGGCCCTCGGGGTCTACGAGCAGTACTTC

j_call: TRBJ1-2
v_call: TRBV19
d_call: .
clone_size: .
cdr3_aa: CASSIGTLSNGYTF
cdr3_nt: TGTGCCAGTAGTATAGGAACCCTTTCGAATGGCTACACCTTC

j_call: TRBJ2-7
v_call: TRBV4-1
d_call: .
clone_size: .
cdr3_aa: CASSQGQTAPTYEQYF
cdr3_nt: TGCGCCAGCAGCCAAGGTCAAACAGCTCCGACCTACGAGCAGTACTTC

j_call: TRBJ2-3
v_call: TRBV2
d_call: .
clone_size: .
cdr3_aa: CASTERRDGMAQYF
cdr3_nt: TGTGCCAGCACTGAAAGGAGAGACGGGATGGCGCAGTATTTT

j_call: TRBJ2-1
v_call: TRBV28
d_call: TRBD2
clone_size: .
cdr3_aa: CASSLLSSGGAYNEQFF
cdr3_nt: TGTGCCAGCAGTTTATTGTCTAGCGGGGGGGCCTACAATGAGCAGTTCTTC

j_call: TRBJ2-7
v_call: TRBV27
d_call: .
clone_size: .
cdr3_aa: CASSFSTGASLNYEQYF
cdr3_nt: TGTGCCAGCAGTTTCTCCACCGGGGCTAGCTTAAACTACGAGCAGTACTTC

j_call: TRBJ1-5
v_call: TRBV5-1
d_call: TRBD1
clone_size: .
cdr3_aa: CASSLGQGHQPQHF
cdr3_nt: TGCGCCAGCAGCTTGGGACAGGGCCATCAGCCCCAGCATTTT

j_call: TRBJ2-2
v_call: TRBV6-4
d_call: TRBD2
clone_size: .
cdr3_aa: CASSDGLAGGELFF
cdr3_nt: TGTGCCAGCAGTGACGGACTAGCGGGGGGGGAGCTGTTTTTT

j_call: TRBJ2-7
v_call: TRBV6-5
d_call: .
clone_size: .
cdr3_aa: CASSYSRLSYEQYF
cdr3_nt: TGTGCCAGCAGTTACTCACGCTTATCCTACGAGCAGTACTTC

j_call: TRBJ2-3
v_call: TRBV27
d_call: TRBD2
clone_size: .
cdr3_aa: CASSLYGGAGRDTQYF
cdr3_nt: TGTGCCAGCAGTTTATACGGGGGGGCCGGGAGAGATACGCAGTATTTT

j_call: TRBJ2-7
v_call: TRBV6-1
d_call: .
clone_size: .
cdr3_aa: CASRTKGVTYEQYF
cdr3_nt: TGTGCCAGCAGGACCAAGGGGGTCACCTACGAGCAGTACTTC

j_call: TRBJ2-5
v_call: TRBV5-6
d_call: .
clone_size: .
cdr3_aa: CASSPAGFQETQYF
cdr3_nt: TGTGCCAGCAGCCCGGCAGGTTTCCAAGAGACCCAGTACTTC